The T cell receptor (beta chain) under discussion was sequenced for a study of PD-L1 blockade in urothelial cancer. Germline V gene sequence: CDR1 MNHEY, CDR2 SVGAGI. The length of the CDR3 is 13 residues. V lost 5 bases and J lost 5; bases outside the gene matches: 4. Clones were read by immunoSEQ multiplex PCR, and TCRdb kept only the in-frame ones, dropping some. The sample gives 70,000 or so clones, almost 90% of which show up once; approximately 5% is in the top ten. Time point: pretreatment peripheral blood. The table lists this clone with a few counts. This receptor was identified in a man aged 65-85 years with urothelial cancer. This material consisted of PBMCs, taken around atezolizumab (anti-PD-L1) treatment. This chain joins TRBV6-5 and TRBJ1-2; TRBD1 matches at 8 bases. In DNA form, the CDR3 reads TGTGCCAGCAGTCGGACAGGGCCGTATGGCTACACCTTC. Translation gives CASSRTGPYGYTF.